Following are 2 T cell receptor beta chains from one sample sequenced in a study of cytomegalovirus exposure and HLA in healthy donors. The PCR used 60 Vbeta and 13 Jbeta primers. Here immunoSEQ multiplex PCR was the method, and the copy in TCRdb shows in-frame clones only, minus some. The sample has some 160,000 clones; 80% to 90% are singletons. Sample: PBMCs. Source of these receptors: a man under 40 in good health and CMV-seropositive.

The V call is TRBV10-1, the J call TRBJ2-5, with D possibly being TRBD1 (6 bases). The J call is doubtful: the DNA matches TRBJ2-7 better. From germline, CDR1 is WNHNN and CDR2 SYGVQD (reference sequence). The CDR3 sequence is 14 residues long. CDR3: CASSRPGAFYEQYF. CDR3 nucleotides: TGCGCCAGCAGTCGACCAGGGGCCTTCTACGAGCAGTACTTC.

The CDR3 loop reads CASSFQGQGAVNEQFF. The CDR3 DNA sequence: TGCGCCAGCAGCTTTCAAGGACAGGGGGCGGTCAATGAGCAGTTCTTC. The chain combines TRBV5-1 with TRBJ2-1; TRBD1 aligns across 11 bases. This CDR3 is 16 amino acids long. V shed 2 bases and J 6 bases; nucleotides not matched to a gene: 7. Germline CDR1 SGHRS, CDR2 YFSETQ.